What follows are 3 T cell receptor beta chains derived from one specimen sequenced in a study of T cells in Graves' hyperthyroidism and ophthalmopathy. RNA transcripts were the template for amplifying TCR beta CDR3 regions. The HTBI primer set was used in a first-round RT-PCR of the TCR CDR3. Each CDR3 protein gets one entry after TCRdb re-called the multiplex PCR reads with MiXCR. Seen here are about 680,000 distinct CDR3 sequences, roughly a third observed once, and the top ten hold 30% to 40%. The sequenced sample was blood. These receptors all stem from a woman aged 40 to 49 with Graves' hyperthyroidism.

The chain uses TRBV6-5 and TRBJ2-5; 7 nucleotides match TRBD1. Trimming took 4 bases from V and 2 from J; bases not matched to a gene: 7. Germline V gene data show CDR1 as MNHEY and CDR2 as SVGAGI. The CDR3 extends over 15 amino acids. CDR3 residues: CASSSSWGQQETQYF. CDR3 in DNA: TGTGCCAGCAGTTCCTCCTGGGGACAGCAAGAGACCCAGTACTTC.

This clonotype was detected ten times or more. The chain combines TRBV19 with TRBJ1-5; no firm D call. Germline CDR1 reads LNHDA; CDR2 reads SQIVND (reference sequence). There are 14 residues in the CDR3. Trimming shortened V by 8 bases and J by 0 bases, and 11 bases separated the two germline ends. The CDR3 spells CASGEVISNQPQHF. In DNA, the CDR3 is TGTGCCAGTGGGGAGGTAATTAGCAATCAGCCCCAGCATTTT.

The chain combines TRBV19 with TRBJ1-2, with 11 bases identical to TRBD1. This CDR3 spans 17 amino acids. Germline-derived CDR1 and CDR2 are LNHDA and SQIVND (reference sequence). Unmatched junction bases numbered 7, after V lost 3 bases and J lost 1 base. The CDR3 region is CASSIIGQGAGNYGYTF. CDR3 bases: TGTGCCAGTAGTATTATCGGACAGGGGGCGGGTAACTATGGCTACACCTTC.